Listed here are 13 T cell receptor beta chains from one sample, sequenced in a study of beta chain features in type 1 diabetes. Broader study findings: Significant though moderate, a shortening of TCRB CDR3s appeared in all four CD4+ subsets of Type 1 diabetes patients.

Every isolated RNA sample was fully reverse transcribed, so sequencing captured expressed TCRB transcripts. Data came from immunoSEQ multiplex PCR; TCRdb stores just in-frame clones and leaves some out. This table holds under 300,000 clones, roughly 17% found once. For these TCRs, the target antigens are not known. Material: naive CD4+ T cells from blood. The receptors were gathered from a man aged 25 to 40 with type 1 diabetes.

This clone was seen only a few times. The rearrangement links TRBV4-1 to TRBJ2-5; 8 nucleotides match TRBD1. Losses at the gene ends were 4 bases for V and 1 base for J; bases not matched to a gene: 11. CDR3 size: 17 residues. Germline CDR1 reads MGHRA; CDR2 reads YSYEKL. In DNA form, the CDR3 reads TGCGCCAGCAGCCGAGGCCCGGGACAGGAACGCCAAGAGACCCAGTACTTC. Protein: CASSRGPGQERQETQYF.

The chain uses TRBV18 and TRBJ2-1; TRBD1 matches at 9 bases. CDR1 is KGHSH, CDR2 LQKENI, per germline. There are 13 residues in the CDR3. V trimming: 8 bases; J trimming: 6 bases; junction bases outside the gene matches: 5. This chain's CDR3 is CASTTGGFNEQFF. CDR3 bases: TGTGCCAGCACGACAGGGGGTTTCAATGAGCAGTTCTTC.

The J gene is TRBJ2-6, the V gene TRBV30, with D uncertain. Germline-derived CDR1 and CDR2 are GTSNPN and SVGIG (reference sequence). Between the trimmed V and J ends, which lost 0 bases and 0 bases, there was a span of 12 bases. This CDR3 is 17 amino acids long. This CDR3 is CAWSVVRQSSGANVLTF. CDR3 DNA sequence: TGTGCCTGGAGTGTAGTTCGGCAAAGCTCTGGGGCCAACGTCCTGACTTTC.

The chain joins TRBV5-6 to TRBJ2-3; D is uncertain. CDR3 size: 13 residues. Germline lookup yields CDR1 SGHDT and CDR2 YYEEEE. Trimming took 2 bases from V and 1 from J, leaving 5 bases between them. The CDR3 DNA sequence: TGTGCCAGCAGCTTACGGGGCACAGATACGCAGTATTTT. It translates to CASSLRGTDTQYF.

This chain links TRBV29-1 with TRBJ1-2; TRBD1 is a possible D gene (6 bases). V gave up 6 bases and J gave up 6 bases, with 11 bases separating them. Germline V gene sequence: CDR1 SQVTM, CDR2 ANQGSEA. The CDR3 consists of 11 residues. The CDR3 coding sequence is TGCAGCGTGGAGGCAGGGGATGGCTACACCTTC. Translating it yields CSVEAGDGYTF. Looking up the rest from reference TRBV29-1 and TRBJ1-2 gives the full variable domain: SAVISQKPSRDICQRGTSLTIQCQVDSQVTMMFWYRQQPGQSLTLIATANQGSEATYESGFVIDKFPISRPNLTFSTLTVSNMSPEDSSIYLCSVEAGDGYTFGSGTRLTVV.

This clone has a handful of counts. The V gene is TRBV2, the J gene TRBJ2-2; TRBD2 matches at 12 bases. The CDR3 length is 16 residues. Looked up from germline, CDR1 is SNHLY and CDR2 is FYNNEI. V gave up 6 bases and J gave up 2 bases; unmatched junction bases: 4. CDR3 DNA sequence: TGTGCCAGCAGCTCTAGCGGGAGGGCAAACACCGGGGAGCTGTTTTTT. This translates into CASSSSGRANTGELFF.

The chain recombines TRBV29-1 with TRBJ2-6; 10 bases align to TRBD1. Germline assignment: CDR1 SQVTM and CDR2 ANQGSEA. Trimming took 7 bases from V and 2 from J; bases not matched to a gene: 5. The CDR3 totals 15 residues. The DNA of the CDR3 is TGCAGCGCCCTGGACAGGGGGGCTGGGGCCAACGTCCTGACTTTC. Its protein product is CSALDRGAGANVLTF.

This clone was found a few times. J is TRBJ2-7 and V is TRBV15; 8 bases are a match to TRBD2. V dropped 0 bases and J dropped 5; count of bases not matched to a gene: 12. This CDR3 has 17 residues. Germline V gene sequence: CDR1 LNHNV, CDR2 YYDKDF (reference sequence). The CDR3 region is CATSRDRGTRIHHEQYF. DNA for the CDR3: TGTGCCACCAGCAGAGATAGGGGGACTAGGATCCACCACGAGCAGTACTTC.

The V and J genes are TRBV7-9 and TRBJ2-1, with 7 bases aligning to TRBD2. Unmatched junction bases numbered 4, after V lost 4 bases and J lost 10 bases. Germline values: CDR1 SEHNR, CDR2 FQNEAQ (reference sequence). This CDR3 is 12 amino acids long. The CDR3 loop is CASSSGEGEQFF. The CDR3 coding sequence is TGTGCCAGCAGCTCGGGGGAGGGAGAGCAGTTCTTC.

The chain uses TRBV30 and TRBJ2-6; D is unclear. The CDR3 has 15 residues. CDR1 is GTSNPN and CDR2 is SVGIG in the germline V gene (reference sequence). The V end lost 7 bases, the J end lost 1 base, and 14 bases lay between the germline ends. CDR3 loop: CALSLGYSGANVLTF. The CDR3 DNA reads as TGTGCCTTAAGTCTCGGGTATTCTGGGGCCAACGTCCTGACTTTC.

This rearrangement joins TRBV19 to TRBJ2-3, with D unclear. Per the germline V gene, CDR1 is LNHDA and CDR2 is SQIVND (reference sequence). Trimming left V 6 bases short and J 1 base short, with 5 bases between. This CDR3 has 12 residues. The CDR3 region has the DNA TGTGCCAGTAGGTTGGGCACAGATACGCAGTATTTT. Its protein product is CASRLGTDTQYF.

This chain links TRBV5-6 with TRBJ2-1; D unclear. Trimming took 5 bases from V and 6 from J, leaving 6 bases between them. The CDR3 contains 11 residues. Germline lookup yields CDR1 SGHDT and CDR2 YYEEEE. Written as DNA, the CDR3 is TGTGCCAGCAGACTCATCAATGAGCAGTTCTTC. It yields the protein CASRLINEQFF.

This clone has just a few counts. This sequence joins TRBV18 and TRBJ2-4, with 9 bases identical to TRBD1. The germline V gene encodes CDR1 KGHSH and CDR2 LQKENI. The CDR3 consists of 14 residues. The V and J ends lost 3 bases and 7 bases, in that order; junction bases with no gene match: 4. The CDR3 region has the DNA TGTGCCAGCTCACCGGACAGGGGAAAGAACATTCAGTACTTC. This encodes CASSPDRGKNIQYF.